This T cell receptor beta chain was retrieved from a study of cytomegalovirus exposure and HLA in healthy donors. The CDR3 is made up of 15 amino acids. Germline assignment: CDR1 SEHNR and CDR2 FQNEAQ (reference sequence). V shed 5 bases and J shed 4 bases, with 15 bases lying between them. The PCR contained 60 Vbeta and 13 Jbeta primers. Here immunoSEQ multiplex PCR was the method, and the copy in TCRdb shows in-frame clones only, minus some. The sample has 130,000 to 150,000 clones; approximately 78% are singletons. Sample: PBMCs. The V gene is TRBV7-9, the J gene TRBJ1-3, with D unresolved. The TCR originated in a man aged 40-49 years in good health and CMV-seropositive. DNA of the CDR3: TGTGCCAGCAGCCCCGAGGTGGTTTGGGGAAACACCATATATTTT. This gives the protein CASSPEVVWGNTIYF.